Presented here are 18 T cell receptor beta chains from one specimen sequenced in a study of cytomegalovirus exposure and HLA in healthy donors. The PCR made use of 60 Vbeta and 13 Jbeta primers. Method: immunoSEQ multiplex PCR; TCRdb's copy keeps in-frame clones and lacks some. This sample has under 200,000 clones; 62% occur once, and the top ten carry around 3%. The sample taken for sequencing was PBMCs. These receptors originate from a man aged 35 to 55 in good health and CMV-seronegative.

This clone has only a few counts. The chain couples TRBV5-1 to TRBJ2-3; the match to TRBD2 covers 11 bases. V trimming: 2 bases; J trimming: 1 base; junction bases outside the gene matches: 3. This CDR3 has 16 amino acids. Looked up from germline, CDR1 is SGHRS and CDR2 is YFSETQ. CDR3 sequence: CASSLLTSGGTDTQYF. The CDR3 DNA is TGCGCCAGCAGCTTACTGACTAGCGGGGGCACAGATACGCAGTATTTT.

The chain joins TRBV12-5 to TRBJ2-3; 7 nucleotides agree with TRBD1. The germline gives CDR1 LGHNT, CDR2 FRNRAP. The CDR3 covers 17 residues. J gave up 0 bases and V 4 bases, and 10 bases lay outside the gene matches. CDR3 DNA: TGTGCTAGTGGTTCGAAGACAGGGTCCTCTAGCACAGATACGCAGTATTTT. This gives the protein CASGSKTGSSSTDTQYF. Full variable domain (outside the CDR3, taken from reference TRBV12-5 and TRBJ2-3): DARVTQTPRHKVTEMGQEVTMRCQPILGHNTVFWYRQTMMQGLELLAYFRNRAPLDDSGMPKDRFSAEMPDATLATLKIQPSEPRDSAVYFCASGSKTGSSSTDTQYFGPGTRLTVL.

The V and J genes are TRBV29-1 and TRBJ2-1; 10 bases match TRBD2. V was pared by 6 bases and J by 9 bases, with 8 bases of the junction left unmatched. The CDR3 consists of 13 residues. The germline V gene encodes CDR1 SQVTM and CDR2 ANQGSEA. As DNA, the CDR3 is TGCAGCGTCCAGGGGACTAGCGCAACTGAGCAGTTCTTC. Translation: CSVQGTSATEQFF.

This clone was counted only a few times. An end of the junction differs from the germline gene, which may be a read error. V gene TRBV7-9 combines with J gene TRBJ2-3; 7 bases fit TRBD1. Germline CDR1 reads SEHNR; CDR2 reads FQNEAQ (reference sequence). The CDR3 spans 16 residues. For the CDR3, the DNA is TGTTCCAGCAGCCCGCGACAGGGACAGAACACAGATACGCAGTATTTT. It is translated as CSSSPRQGQNTDTQYF.

A few counts support this clone. V gene TRBV5-1 combines with J gene TRBJ2-2, with D perhaps matching TRBD1 (6 bases). Germline V gives CDR1 SGHRS, CDR2 YFSETQ. The CDR3 has 16 residues. Trimming pared 5 bases from V and 1 base from J, leaving 15 bases between. CDR3 in amino acids: CASSFGDTKNTGELFF. In nucleotides, the CDR3 is TGCGCCAGCAGTTTTGGGGACACTAAGAACACCGGGGAGCTGTTTTTT. Based on the CDR3 plus reference TRBV5-1 and TRBJ2-2, the full variable domain is KAGVTQTPRYLIKTRGQQVTLSCSPISGHRSVSWYQQTPGQGLQFLFEYFSETQRNKGNFPGRFSGRQFSNSRSEMNVSTLELGDSALYLCASSFGDTKNTGELFFGEGSRLTVL.

V is TRBV6-5 and J is TRBJ2-3, with D possibly TRBD1 on 5 matching bases. The CDR3 totals 15 residues. Per the germline V gene, CDR1 is MNHEY and CDR2 is SVGAGI. V dropped 5 bases and J dropped 0 bases, with 12 bases sitting between them. The CDR3, as DNA: TGTGCCAGCAGTCAGCCAGGGAAAAGCACAGATACGCAGTATTTT. Translated, it gives CASSQPGKSTDTQYF.

As regards this clone: Other DNA sequences in this specimen translate into the identical CDR3. V and J are TRBV19 and TRBJ2-3; the match to TRBD1 covers 9 bases. The ends lost 5 bases at V and 2 bases at J; junction bases unmatched: 2. Per the germline V gene, CDR1 is LNHDA and CDR2 is SQIVND (reference sequence). The CDR3 runs 14 residues. This CDR3 reads CASSSQGATDTQYF. CDR3 nucleotides: TGTGCCAGTAGTTCACAGGGGGCCACAGATACGCAGTATTTT. The full variable domain, rest sourced from reference TRBV19 and TRBJ2-3, is DGGITQSPKYLFRKEGQNVTLSCEQNLNHDAMYWYRQDPGQGLRLIYYSQIVNDFQKGDIAEGYSVSREKKESFPLTVTSAQKNPTAFYLCASSSQGATDTQYFGPGTRLTVL.

The rearrangement links TRBV7-8 to TRBJ1-5; 7 positions match TRBD1. There are 14 residues in the CDR3. V lost 8 bases, J lost 3 bases, and 7 bases stayed unmatched. In germline, CDR1 is SGHVS, CDR2 FQNEAQ. This chain's CDR3 is CASVEGTDNQPQHF. CDR3 DNA sequence: TGTGCCAGCGTTGAAGGGACAGACAATCAGCCCCAGCATTTT.

The table lists this clone with a few counts. This chain joins TRBV5-8 and TRBJ2-4; 7 bases line up with TRBD1. Germline loops: CDR1 SGHTS, CDR2 YDEGEE. CDR3 size: 13 residues. V lost 4 bases and J lost 7; bases outside the gene matches: 5. The chain's CDR3 is CASSARDSNIQYF. CDR3 coding DNA: TGTGCCAGCAGCGCCCGGGACAGCAACATTCAGTACTTC.

V and J are TRBV19 and TRBJ2-2; TRBD2 aligns across 9 bases. The CDR3 has 15 amino acids. The V segment lost 5 bases and the J segment 1 base; nucleotides outside the gene matches: 2. Germline-derived CDR1 and CDR2 are LNHDA and SQIVND (reference sequence). The CDR3 here is CASSVSGGNTGELFF. CDR3 coding DNA: TGTGCCAGTAGTGTTAGCGGGGGGAACACCGGGGAGCTGTTTTTT.

The V gene is TRBV2, the J gene TRBJ2-6; no clear D gene. The V end was cut by 3 bases, the J end by 0 bases, with 6 bases between. Germline V gives CDR1 SNHLY, CDR2 FYNNEI. This CDR3 region has 15 residues. Here the CDR3 reads CASSDLYSGANVLTF. The CDR3, as DNA: TGTGCCAGCAGTGACTTGTACTCTGGGGCCAACGTCCTGACTTTC.

V and J are TRBV5-1 and TRBJ1-4, with TRBD1 as a possible D gene (5 bases). The CDR3 loop spans 15 amino acids. From germline, CDR1 is SGHRS and CDR2 YFSETQ. V dropped 1 base and J dropped 6 bases, with 13 bases sitting between them. DNA for the CDR3: TGCGCCAGCAGCTTGACAGGCGGACGGGATGAAAAACTGTTTTTT. It codes for CASSLTGGRDEKLFF.

The table lists this clone with a few counts. The genes are TRBV19 and TRBJ2-1; TRBD2 agrees at 11 bases. Looked up from germline, CDR1 is LNHDA and CDR2 is SQIVND (reference sequence). CDR3 size: 16 residues. V was clipped by 4 bases and J by 5 bases; unmatched bases: 7. The DNA of the CDR3 is TGTGCCAGTAGTAGCGCCTCGACTAGCGGGGACAATGAGCAGTTCTTC. Encoded protein: CASSSASTSGDNEQFF. Using reference TRBV19 and TRBJ2-1 for the parts outside the CDR3, the full variable domain is DGGITQSPKYLFRKEGQNVTLSCEQNLNHDAMYWYRQDPGQGLRLIYYSQIVNDFQKGDIAEGYSVSREKKESFPLTVTSAQKNPTAFYLCASSSASTSGDNEQFFGPGTRLTVL.

The chain's CDR3 is CASSLDLYSSYEQYF. CDR3 bases: TGTGCCAGCAGCTTAGATCTATACAGCTCCTACGAGCAGTACTTC. The chain is built from TRBV7-2 and TRBJ2-7; no clear D gene. Per the germline V gene, CDR1 is SGHTA and CDR2 is FQGNSA. The V end was cut by 1 base, the J end by 0 bases, with 10 bases between. This CDR3 contains 15 residues.

This chain uses TRBV4-2 with TRBJ1-6, with 9 bases matching TRBD1. Trimming cost V 6 bases and J 10 bases; bases outside gene matches: 7. The CDR3 sequence is 14 residues long. CDR1 LGHNA and CDR2 YNFKEQ come from the germline V gene. CDR3 amino acids: CASRLGQGGSPLHF. DNA for the CDR3: TGTGCCAGCAGGCTGGGACAGGGTGGATCACCCCTCCACTTT.

CDR3: CASSQGTGGKDTQYF. The CDR3 DNA is TGTGCCAGCTCGCAGGGGACAGGGGGCAAAGATACGCAGTATTTT. The rearrangement uses TRBV18 and TRBJ2-3; the match to TRBD1 covers 12 bases. V was pared by 6 bases and J by 5 bases, with 6 bases of the junction left unmatched. This CDR3 comprises 15 residues. Per germline, CDR1 KGHSH and CDR2 LQKENI. Looking up the rest from reference TRBV18 and TRBJ2-3 gives the full variable domain: NAGVMQNPRHLVRRRGQEARLRCSPMKGHSHVYWYRQLPEEGLKFMVYLQKENIIDESGMPKERFSAEFPKEGPSILRIQQVVRGDSAAYFCASSQGTGGKDTQYFGPGTRLTVL.

The V call is TRBV30, the J call TRBJ1-5; D is uncertain. The V end was cut by 0 bases, the J end by 2 bases, with 8 bases between. Germline assignment: CDR1 GTSNPN and CDR2 SVGIG (reference sequence). CDR3 length equals 14 residues. The CDR3 nucleotides are TGTGCCTGGAGTGTACAGTCAGGCAATCAGCCCCAGCATTTT. Amino acids: CAWSVQSGNQPQHF.

V and J are TRBV19 and TRBJ1-6, with D maybe TRBD1 (6 bases). V shed 3 bases and J shed 5 bases, with 11 bases lying between them. Germline CDR1 reads LNHDA; CDR2 reads SQIVND (reference sequence). This CDR3 is built from 15 residues. The chain's CDR3 is CASSIGGGNNSPLHF. CDR3 DNA sequence: TGTGCCAGTAGTATTGGGGGCGGAAATAATTCACCCCTCCACTTT.